The present entry profiles one TCR beta chain with its context. The antigen is unknown. The germline gives CDR1 SGHRS, CDR2 YFSETQ. The CDR3 is 15 amino acids. Trimming took off 4 bases at V and 0 bases at J, with 13 bases between the two ends. Only in-frame clones appear in the TCRdb table, and some are missing; sequencing was by immunoSEQ multiplex PCR. The sample yields about 110,000 clones, approximately 90% seen once. The sample is drawn from a study of T cell responses to AZD1222 COVID-19 vaccine. Whole-study findings and limits: Regions 160-218 and 743-854 dominated among vaccine-associated CD4 TCRs spanning spike. Clonal diversity may have been underestimated in mostly white British donors. Within unmutated variant regions lay the reported targets of nearly half of spike-specific TCRs.

This TCR was recovered from an adult who received the AZD1222 COVID-19 vaccine. The sequenced sample was peripheral blood, obtained 28 days after the second AZD1222 dose. The rearrangement joins TRBV5-1 to TRBJ2-5; no definite D call. The CDR3 nucleotides are TGCGCCAGCAGCCTTATCCCCCTGTACCAAGAGACCCAGTACTTC. It yields the protein CASSLIPLYQETQYF.